This T cell receptor (beta chain) is drawn from a study of blood T cell repertoires in COVID-19. The CDR3 sequence is 16 residues long. V lost 4 bases, J lost 2 bases, and 8 bases stayed unmatched. Germline assignment: CDR1 SGDLS and CDR2 YYNGEE. The table came from immunoSEQ multiplex PCR; TCRdb's copy has only in-frame clones and leaves some out. In the table there are about 200,000 clones, about 86% of which are singletons. The sequencing input was peripheral blood. This clonotype was sampled from a woman between 45 and 60 years old with COVID-19, enrolled during active disease. J is TRBJ2-3 and V is TRBV9; TRBD2 matches 9 bases. CDR3 DNA sequence: TGTGCCAGCAGCCTCGCAGCGGGGGGTAACACAGATACGCAGTATTTT. Protein: CASSLAAGGNTDTQYF. Complete variable domain (other parts from reference TRBV9 and TRBJ2-3): DSGVTQTPKHLITATGQRVTLRCSPRSGDLSVYWYQQSLDQGLQFLIQYYNGEERAKGNILERFSAQQFPDLHSELNLSSLELGDSALYFCASSLAAGGNTDTQYFGPGTRLTVL.